This T cell receptor beta chain stems from a study of identical twins. Per germline, CDR1 DFQATT and CDR2 SNEGSKA (reference sequence). V dropped 3 bases and J dropped 1 base, with 13 bases sitting between them. The CDR3 covers 14 residues. Points on this clonotype: Its target is not known.

The study, taken as a whole, reports: Findings depended on cross-sectional statistics rather than tracking the same donors.

A single record per CDR3 protein comes from TCRdb applying MiXCR to the 5' RACE reads. The sample comprises some 1,600,000 distinct CDR3 sequences, less than 40% of which are singletons, and roughly 0.3% rests with the top ten. The sequence was collected from a newborn girl in good health. The chain combines TRBV20-1 with TRBJ2-7, with D uncertain. The sample comprised cord blood. CDR3 region: CSASDRRASYEQYF. Written as DNA, the CDR3 is TGCAGTGCTAGTGATAGGCGCGCTTCCTACGAGCAGTACTTC.